A selection of T cell receptor beta chains follows, all from one sample in a study of beta chain features in type 1 diabetes. TCRdb keeps only in-frame clones here, not all; method: immunoSEQ multiplex PCR. This table has hundreds of thousands of clones, over 12% appearing once. The sample consisted of naive CD4+ T cells from blood. These receptors were collected from a man between 18 and 29 years old with type 1 diabetes. CDR3s leave out the opening cysteine and the closing phenylalanine or tryptophan.

j_gene: TRBJ2-5
v_gene: TRBV30
CDR3aa: ALGPSGRLETQY

j_gene: TRBJ2-1
v_gene: TRBV6-6
CDR3aa: ASSTTSGRGPNEQF

j_gene: TRBJ2-7
v_gene: TRBV30
CDR3aa: AWRLDREFEQY

j_gene: TRBJ2-5
v_gene: TRBV29-1
CDR3aa: SVVGQGLDEETQY

j_gene: TRBJ1-4
v_gene: TRBV5-1
CDR3aa: ASSLEVGGNEKLF

j_gene: TRBJ1-2
v_gene: TRBV5-6
CDR3aa: ASNGDSGNYGYT

j_gene: TRBJ1-5
v_gene: TRBV29-1
CDR3aa: SVATTGNEPSNQPQH

j_gene: TRBJ2-7
v_gene: TRBV7-9
CDR3aa: ATSDGGFDYEQY

j_gene: TRBJ1-1
v_gene: TRBV7-2
CDR3aa: ASSFAFMNTEAF

j_gene: TRBJ2-5
v_gene: TRBV7-6
CDR3aa: ASSLVGLGRETQY

j_gene: TRBJ1-2
v_gene: TRBV4-3
CDR3aa: ASSRNRDPNYGYT

j_gene: TRBJ2-7
v_gene: TRBV27
CDR3aa: ASSPRTGPYEQY

j_gene: TRBJ2-2
v_gene: TRBV2
CDR3aa: ASSSIREAGELF

j_gene: TRBJ2-5
v_gene: TRBV30
CDR3aa: ACQPPGRETQY

j_gene: TRBJ2-7
v_gene: TRBV2
CDR3aa: ASSPTITKLSYEQY

j_gene: TRBJ1-1
v_gene: TRBV6-5
CDR3aa: ASSYSFTGDTEAF

j_gene: TRBJ2-5
v_gene: TRBV7-2
CDR3aa: ASSLAGRGRQETQY

j_gene: TRBJ2-7
v_gene: TRBV5-6
CDR3aa: ASSAGQGSYEQY

j_gene: TRBJ2-2
v_gene: TRBV6-1
CDR3aa: ATSTSGSTTGELF

j_gene: TRBJ1-1
v_gene: TRBV5-8
CDR3aa: ASSYKPTEAF

j_gene: TRBJ2-5
v_gene: TRBV25-1
CDR3aa: ASSAGTSGASETQY

j_gene: TRBJ2-5
v_gene: TRBV28
CDR3aa: ASSSAGGNETQY

j_gene: TRBJ1-2
v_gene: TRBV7-2
CDR3aa: ASRGGSNYGYT

j_gene: TRBJ2-7
v_gene: TRBV30
CDR3aa: AWRGWDRASYEQY

j_gene: TRBJ2-3
v_gene: TRBV27
CDR3aa: ASSFSTSGTSTDTQY

j_gene: TRBJ2-3
v_gene: TRBV10-3
CDR3aa: AIRTSSGGTDTQY

j_gene: TRBJ1-5
v_gene: TRBV15
CDR3aa: ATSREGNQPQH

j_gene: TRBJ2-1
v_gene: TRBV18
CDR3aa: ASSSRTGSYNEQF

j_gene: TRBJ2-5
v_gene: TRBV18
CDR3aa: ASSLHEGETQY

j_gene: TRBJ2-3
v_gene: TRBV4-1
CDR3aa: ASSPLGILAGVDTQY

j_gene: TRBJ2-7
v_gene: TRBV28
CDR3aa: ASTPAGSLGEQY

j_gene: TRBJ1-1
v_gene: TRBV28
CDR3aa: ASSLTKRGAEAF

j_gene: TRBJ2-7
v_gene: TRBV18
CDR3aa: ASSPMTGSYEQY

j_gene: TRBJ2-2
v_gene: TRBV27
CDR3aa: ASRVGSAGLGELF

j_gene: TRBJ2-1
v_gene: TRBV7-9
CDR3aa: ASSLVYRVKDEQF

j_gene: TRBJ1-1
v_gene: TRBV7-2
CDR3aa: ASSLDTEAF

j_gene: TRBJ2-7
v_gene: TRBV6-6
CDR3aa: ASRLDGPYEQY

j_gene: TRBJ2-3
v_gene: TRBV29-1
CDR3aa: SVERSTDTQY

j_gene: TRBJ2-1
v_gene: TRBV7-2
CDR3aa: ASSPRQPGEQF

j_gene: TRBJ1-2
v_gene: TRBV7-2
CDR3aa: ASSFDRNYGYT

j_gene: TRBJ1-1
v_gene: TRBV4-3
CDR3aa: ASTLDRDTEAF

j_gene: TRBJ2-5
v_gene: TRBV30
CDR3aa: AWSSGLSETQY

j_gene: TRBJ1-1
v_gene: TRBV6-6
CDR3aa: ASTGQMNTEAF

j_gene: TRBJ1-2
v_gene: TRBV7-2
CDR3aa: ASSLEGTGHNYT

j_gene: TRBJ1-4
v_gene: TRBV5-6
CDR3aa: ASSLVDRSPNEKLF

j_gene: TRBJ2-7
v_gene: TRBV5-4
CDR3aa: ASSLTGGRYEQY

j_gene: TRBJ2-3
v_gene: TRBV6-1
CDR3aa: ASSESGRGTDTQY

j_gene: TRBJ2-3
v_gene: TRBV13
CDR3aa: ASSLETRLAGGGTDTQY

j_gene: TRBJ2-5
v_gene: TRBV25-1
CDR3aa: ASSALRPQKTQY

j_gene: TRBJ2-1
v_gene: TRBV19
CDR3aa: ASSIDIGNRQF